Sequencing of this T cell receptor beta chain was carried out in a study of T cell repertoires in cytomegalovirus infection. For the study at large: The authors relied on CMV epitopes, both recently identified HLA-C-restricted and well-studied HLA-B-restricted.

Each CDR3 protein gets one entry after TCRdb re-called the reads with MiXCR. The sample includes some 940,000 distinct CDR3 sequences, about a third of them seen just once. To note about this clonotype: The antigen remains unidentified.

V lost 3 bases and J lost 2, with 11 bases in between. This CDR3 has 15 residues. Per the germline V gene, CDR1 is MDHEN and CDR2 is SYDVKM. This chain connects TRBV28 to TRBJ1-3; TRBD1 is a possible D gene (5 bases). The sample here was cultured CD8+ T cells from PBMCs, taken from culture after CMV antigen stimulation. The clonotype comes from a human donor in good health (CMV status not recorded). Some clones in this sample may be carry-over from other donors' samples. CDR3 sequence: CASSFMGGTGNTIYF. CDR3 in DNA: TGTGCCAGCAGTTTTATGGGGGGTACTGGAAACACCATATATTTT.